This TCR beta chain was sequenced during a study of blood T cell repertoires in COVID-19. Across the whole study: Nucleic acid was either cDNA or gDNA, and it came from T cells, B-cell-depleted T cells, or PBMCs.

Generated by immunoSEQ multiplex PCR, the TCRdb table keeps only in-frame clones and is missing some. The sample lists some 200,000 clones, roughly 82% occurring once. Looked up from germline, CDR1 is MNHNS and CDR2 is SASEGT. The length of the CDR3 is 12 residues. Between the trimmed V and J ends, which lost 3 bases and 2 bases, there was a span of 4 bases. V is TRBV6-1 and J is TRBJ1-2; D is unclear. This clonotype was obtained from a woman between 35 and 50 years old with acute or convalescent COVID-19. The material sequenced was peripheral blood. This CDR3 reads CASSERNYGYTF. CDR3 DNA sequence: TGTGCCAGCAGTGAGAGAAACTATGGCTACACCTTC.